This entry lists 9 T cell receptor beta chains sequenced from one sample in a study of blood T cells in healthy people across ages. A J-beta primer mix and a sample-barcoded 5' primer were used in a second PCR of roughly 7 to 12 cycles. TCRdb recomputed calls from the 5' RACE reads with MiXCR, one row per CDR3 protein. Of some 1,800,000 distinct CDR3 sequences listed, roughly two fifths are singletons. The sequenced material came from blood. The receptors come from a human donor in good health.

The rearrangement uses TRBV24-1 and TRBJ2-3; the D call may be TRBD1 or TRBD2 (6 bases each). Trimming shortened V by 3 bases and J by 1 base, and 10 bases separated the two germline ends. The CDR3 spans 15 residues. Germline loops: CDR1 KGHDR, CDR2 SFDVKD. The CDR3 region is CATSDAGGRTDTQYF. The CDR3 nucleotides are TGTGCCACCAGTGATGCCGGGGGCCGCACAGATACGCAGTATTTT.

The table lists this clonotype with a count of one. The chain recombines TRBV5-5 with TRBJ2-4; possibly TRBD1 or TRBD2 for D (5 bases each). The CDR3 is made up of 14 amino acids. Trimming pared 3 bases from V and 5 bases from J, leaving 12 bases between. Germline lookup yields CDR1 SGHKS and CDR2 YYEKEE (reference sequence). The CDR3 DNA reads as TGTGCCAGCAGCTGGGGGATGCCCGAAAACATTCAGTACTTC. This translates into CASSWGMPENIQYF.

The chain employs TRBV11-2 and TRBJ2-1, with 8 bases aligning to TRBD2. Trimming at V came to 4 bases and at J to 4 bases, leaving 9 bases not matched to a gene. The CDR3 is 16 amino acids. CDR1 SGHAT and CDR2 FQNNGV come from the germline V gene. The CDR3 spells CASSSAGTRGYNEQFF. The CDR3 nucleotides read TGTGCCAGCAGCTCCGCCGGGACTAGGGGTTACAATGAGCAGTTCTTC.

The rearrangement uses TRBV29-1 and TRBJ1-3, with TRBD1 identical over 9 bases. There are 14 residues in the CDR3. CDR1 SQVTM and CDR2 ANQGSEA come from the germline V gene. Trimming cost V 6 bases and J 2 bases; bases outside gene matches: 5. This CDR3 reads CSVVQGAPGNTIYF. CDR3 DNA sequence: TGCAGCGTGGTACAGGGGGCCCCTGGAAACACCATATATTTT.

The V and J genes are TRBV12-3 or TRBV12-4 and TRBJ2-7; no reliable D call. The CDR3 consists of 15 residues. V lost 1 base, J lost 0 bases, and 10 bases lay in between. The CDR3 loop is CASSLGWGNSYEQYF. CDR3 nucleotides: TGTGCCAGCAGTTTAGGGTGGGGTAACTCCTACGAGCAGTACTTC.

This clonotype has only a few counts. The chain has TRBV10-3 and TRBJ2-7; 9 bases line up with TRBD2. V lost 2 bases and J lost 5; bases outside the gene matches: 7. CDR1 and CDR2 (germline): ENHRY, SYGVKD. The CDR3 is made up of 15 amino acids. CDR3 nucleotide sequence: TGTGCCATCAGTGAGCCTGGACTAGCGATCGACGAGCAGTACTTC. Translating gives CAISEPGLAIDEQYF.

The chain combines TRBV5-1 with TRBJ1-2; D is uncertain. The V gene lost 0 bases and the J gene lost 6 bases, with 15 bases spanning the gap. This CDR3 comprises 15 residues. Per the germline V gene, CDR1 is SGHRS and CDR2 is YFSETQ. CDR3 loop: CASSLAAGPHDGYTF. DNA for the CDR3: TGCGCCAGCAGCTTGGCGGCGGGTCCCCACGATGGCTACACCTTC.

This chain uses TRBV2 with TRBJ2-7, with D uncertain. From germline, CDR1 is SNHLY and CDR2 FYNNEI. V shed 10 bases and J shed 0 bases, with 13 bases lying between them. The CDR3 has 13 residues. This CDR3 reads CANSIRSSYEQYF. The CDR3 coding sequence is TGTGCCAACTCGATAAGGTCCTCCTACGAGCAGTACTTC.

This clonotype was seen a few times. The J gene is TRBJ2-3, the V gene TRBV20-1; no definite D call. In germline, CDR1 is DFQATT, CDR2 SNEGSKA (reference sequence). This CDR3 has 11 residues. Deletions cut 5 bases from V and 10 bases from J, with 13 bases between. The CDR3 spells CSAATAIAQYF. In DNA, the CDR3 is TGCAGTGCTGCGACCGCTATTGCGCAGTATTTT.